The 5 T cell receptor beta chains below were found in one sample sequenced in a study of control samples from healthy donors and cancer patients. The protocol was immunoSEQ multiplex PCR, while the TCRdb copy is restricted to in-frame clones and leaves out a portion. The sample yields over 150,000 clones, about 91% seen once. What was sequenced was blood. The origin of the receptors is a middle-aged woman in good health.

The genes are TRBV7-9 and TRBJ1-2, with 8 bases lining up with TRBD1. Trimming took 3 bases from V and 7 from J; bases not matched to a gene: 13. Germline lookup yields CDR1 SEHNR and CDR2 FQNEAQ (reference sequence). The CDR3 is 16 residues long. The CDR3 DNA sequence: TGTGCCAGCAGCTTTGGACAGGGAAGTGTGCAAGGTGGCTACACCTTC. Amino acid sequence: CASSFGQGSVQGGYTF.

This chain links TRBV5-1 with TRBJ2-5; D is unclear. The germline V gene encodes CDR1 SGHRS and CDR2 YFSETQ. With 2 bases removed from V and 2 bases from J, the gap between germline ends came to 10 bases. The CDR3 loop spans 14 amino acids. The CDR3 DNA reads TGCGCCAGCAGCTTTGGGTGGGATCAAGAGACCCAGTACTTC. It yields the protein CASSFGWDQETQYF. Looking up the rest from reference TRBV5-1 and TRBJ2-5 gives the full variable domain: KAGVTQTPRYLIKTRGQQVTLSCSPISGHRSVSWYQQTPGQGLQFLFEYFSETQRNKGNFPGRFSGRQFSNSRSEMNVSTLELGDSALYLCASSFGWDQETQYFGPGTRLLVL.

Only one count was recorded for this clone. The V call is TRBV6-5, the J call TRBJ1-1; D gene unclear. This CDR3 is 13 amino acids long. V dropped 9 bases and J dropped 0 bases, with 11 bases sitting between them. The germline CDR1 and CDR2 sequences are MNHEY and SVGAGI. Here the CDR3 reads CASSGGMNTEAFF. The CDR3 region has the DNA TGTGCCAGTTCGGGTGGGATGAACACTGAAGCTTTCTTT.

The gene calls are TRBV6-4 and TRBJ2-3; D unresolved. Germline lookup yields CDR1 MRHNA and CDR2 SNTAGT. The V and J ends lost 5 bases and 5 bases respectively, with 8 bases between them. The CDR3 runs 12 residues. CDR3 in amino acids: CASSPPVDTQYF. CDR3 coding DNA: TGTGCCAGCAGTCCACCGGTAGATACGCAGTATTTT.

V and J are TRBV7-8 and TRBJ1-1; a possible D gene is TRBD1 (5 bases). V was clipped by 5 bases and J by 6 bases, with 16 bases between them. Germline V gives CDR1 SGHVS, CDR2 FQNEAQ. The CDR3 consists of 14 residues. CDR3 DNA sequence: TGTGCCAGCAGCATCAGGGCTCAGAAGGCTGAAGCTTTCTTT. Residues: CASSIRAQKAEAFF.